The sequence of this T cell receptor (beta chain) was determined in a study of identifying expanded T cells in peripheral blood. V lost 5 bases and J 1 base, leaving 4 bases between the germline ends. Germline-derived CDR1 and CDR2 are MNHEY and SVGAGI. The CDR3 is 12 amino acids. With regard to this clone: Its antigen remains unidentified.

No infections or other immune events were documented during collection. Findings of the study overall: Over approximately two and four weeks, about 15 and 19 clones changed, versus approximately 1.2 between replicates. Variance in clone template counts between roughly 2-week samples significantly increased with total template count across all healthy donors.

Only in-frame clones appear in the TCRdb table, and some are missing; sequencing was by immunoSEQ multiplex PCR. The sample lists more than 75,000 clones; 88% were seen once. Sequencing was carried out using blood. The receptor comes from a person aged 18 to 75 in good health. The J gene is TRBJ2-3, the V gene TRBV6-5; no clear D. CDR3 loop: CASSRGTDTQYF. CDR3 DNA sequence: TGTGCCAGCAGTCGGGGCACAGATACGCAGTATTTT.